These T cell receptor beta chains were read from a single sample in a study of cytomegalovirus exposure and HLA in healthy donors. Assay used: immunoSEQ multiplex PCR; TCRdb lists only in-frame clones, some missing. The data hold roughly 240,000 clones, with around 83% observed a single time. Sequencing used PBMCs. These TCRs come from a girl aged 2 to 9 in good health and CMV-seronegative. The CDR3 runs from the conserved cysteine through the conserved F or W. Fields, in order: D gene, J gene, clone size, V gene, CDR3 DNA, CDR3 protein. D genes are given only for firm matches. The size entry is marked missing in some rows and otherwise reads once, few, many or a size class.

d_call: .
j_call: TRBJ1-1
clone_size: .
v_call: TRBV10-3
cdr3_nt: TGTGCCATCAGTGGCTCACTTAGACAGGTTCTGAACACTGAAGCTTTCTTT
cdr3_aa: CAISGSLRQVLNTEAFF

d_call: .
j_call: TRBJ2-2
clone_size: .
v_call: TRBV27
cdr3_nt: TGTGCCAGCCGCGTTTTGGACAGATTGACCGGGGAGCTGTTTTTT
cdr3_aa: CASRVLDRLTGELFF

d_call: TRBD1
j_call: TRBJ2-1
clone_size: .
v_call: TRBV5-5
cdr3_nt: TGTGCCAGCAGCTTAGGGACAGGGGAAAGGAATGAGCAGTTCTTC
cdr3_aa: CASSLGTGERNEQFF

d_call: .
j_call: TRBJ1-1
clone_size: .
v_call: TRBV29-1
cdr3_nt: TGCAGCCCCGGACGGGGAACTGAAGCTTTCTTT
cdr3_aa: CSPGRGTEAFF

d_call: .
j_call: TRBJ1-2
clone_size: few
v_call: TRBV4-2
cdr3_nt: TGTGCCAGCAGCCACAGGGATAACTATGGCTACACCTTC
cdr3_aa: CASSHRDNYGYTF

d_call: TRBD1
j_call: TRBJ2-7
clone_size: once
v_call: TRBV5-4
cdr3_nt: TGTGCCAGCAGCATCGGGACAGGGCCCTCCTACGAGCAGTACTTC
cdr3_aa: CASSIGTGPSYEQYF

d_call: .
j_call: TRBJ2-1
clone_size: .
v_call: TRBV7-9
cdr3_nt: TGTGCCAGCGGGGAGCGTACGAATGAGCAGTTCTTC
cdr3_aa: CASGERTNEQFF

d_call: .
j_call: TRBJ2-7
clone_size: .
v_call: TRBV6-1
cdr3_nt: TGTGCCATTACGGACGGGACACCCAACTCCTACGAGCAGTACTTC
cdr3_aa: CAITDGTPNSYEQYF

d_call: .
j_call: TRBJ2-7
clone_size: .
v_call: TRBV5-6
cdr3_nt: TGTGCCAGCAGCCACCGGGACCGGGGGTCCTACGAGCAGTACTTC
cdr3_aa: CASSHRDRGSYEQYF

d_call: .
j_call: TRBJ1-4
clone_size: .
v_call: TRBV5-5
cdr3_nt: TGTGCCAGCAGCCTCCTCTATGGCGCGGGTGAAAAACTGTTTTTT
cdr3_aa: CASSLLYGAGEKLFF

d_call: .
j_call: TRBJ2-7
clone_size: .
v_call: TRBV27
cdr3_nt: TGTGCCAGCCGGGGGGCCTTATACTACGAGCAGTACTTC
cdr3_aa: CASRGALYYEQYF

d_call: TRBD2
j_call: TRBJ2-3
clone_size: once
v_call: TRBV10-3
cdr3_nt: TGTGCCATCAGTGAGTCGAAGCGGGGCGGCACAGATACGCAGTATTTT
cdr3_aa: CAISESKRGGTDTQYF

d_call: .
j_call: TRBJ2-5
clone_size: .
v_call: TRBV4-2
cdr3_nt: TGTGCCAGCAGCCAAGATCGGAGGGGGCCCGGACAAGAGACCCAGTACTTC
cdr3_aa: CASSQDRRGPGQETQYF

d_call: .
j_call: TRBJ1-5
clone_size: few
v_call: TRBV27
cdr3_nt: TGTGCCAGCAGTTTAGTGAGTTCCGGGATGATGCGCAATCAGCCCCAGCATTTT
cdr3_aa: CASSLVSSGMMRNQPQHF

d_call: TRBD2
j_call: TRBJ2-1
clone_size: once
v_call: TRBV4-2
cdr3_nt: TGTGCCAGCAGCCAAGATTTCCGGACTAGGCGGGCGGAGCAGTTCTTC
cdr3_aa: CASSQDFRTRRAEQFF

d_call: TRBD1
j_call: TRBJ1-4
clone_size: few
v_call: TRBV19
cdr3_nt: TGTGCCAGTAGTATAGGCGGGACAGGGGACGAAAAACTGTTTTTT
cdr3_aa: CASSIGGTGDEKLFF

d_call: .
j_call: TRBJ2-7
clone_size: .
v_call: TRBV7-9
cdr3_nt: TGTGCCAGCAGCCCCATGGGGGGTAGAACCTACGAGCAGTACTTC
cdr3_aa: CASSPMGGRTYEQYF

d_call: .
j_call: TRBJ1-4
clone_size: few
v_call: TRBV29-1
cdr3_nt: TGCAGCGTTGACAGGGGCCGAGGTGAAAAACTGTTTTTT
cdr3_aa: CSVDRGRGEKLFF

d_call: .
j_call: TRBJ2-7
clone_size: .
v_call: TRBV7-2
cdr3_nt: TGTGCCAGCAGCTTACCCGTCCGGGAGAGAGGGACCTACGAGCAGTACTTC
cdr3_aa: CASSLPVRERGTYEQYF

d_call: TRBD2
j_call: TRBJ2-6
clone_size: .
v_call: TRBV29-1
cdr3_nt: TGCAGCGTTGGAGACAGGGGACTAGCGGATGGGGCCAACGTCCTGACTTTC
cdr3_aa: CSVGDRGLADGANVLTF

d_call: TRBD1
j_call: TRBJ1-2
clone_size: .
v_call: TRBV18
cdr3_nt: TGTGCCAGCTCACCACGGGACAGGGGGGGCTATGGCTACACCTTC
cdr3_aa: CASSPRDRGGYGYTF

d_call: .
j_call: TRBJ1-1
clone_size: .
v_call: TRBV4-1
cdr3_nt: TGCGCCAGCAGCCAATTGCCCCCCTCGGGAGTCACTGAAGCTTTCTTT
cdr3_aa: CASSQLPPSGVTEAFF

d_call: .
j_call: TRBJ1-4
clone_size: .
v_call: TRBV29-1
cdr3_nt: TGCAGCGTTGGACGGGGGACGGATGAAAAACTGTTTTTT
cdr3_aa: CSVGRGTDEKLFF

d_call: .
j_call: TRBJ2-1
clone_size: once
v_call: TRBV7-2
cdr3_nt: TGTGCCAGCAGCTTATCTCTCGCCTTAGGGGATGAGCAGTTCTTC
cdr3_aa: CASSLSLALGDEQFF

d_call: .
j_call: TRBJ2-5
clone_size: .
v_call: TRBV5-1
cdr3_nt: TGCGCCAGCAGCTTGTTCCCCGGGCAAGAGACCCAGTACTTC
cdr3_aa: CASSLFPGQETQYF

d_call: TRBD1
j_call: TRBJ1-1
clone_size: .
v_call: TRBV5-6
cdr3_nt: TGTGCCAGCAGCTTGGGAGGGGGCGGAGTCTTCAACACTGAAGCTTTCTTT
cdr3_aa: CASSLGGGGVFNTEAFF

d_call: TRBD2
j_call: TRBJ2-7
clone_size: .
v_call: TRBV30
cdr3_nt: TGTGCCTGGAGTGGACTAGCGGGAGAGTCTTCGGGCGAGCAGTACTTC
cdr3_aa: CAWSGLAGESSGEQYF

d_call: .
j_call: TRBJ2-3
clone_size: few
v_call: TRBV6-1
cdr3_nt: TGTGCCAGCAGTCGACTTACAGATACGCAGTATTTT
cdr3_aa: CASSRLTDTQYF

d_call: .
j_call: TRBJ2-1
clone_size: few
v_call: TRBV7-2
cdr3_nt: TGTGCCAGCAGCTCTACCAATGAGCAGTTCTTC
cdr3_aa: CASSSTNEQFF

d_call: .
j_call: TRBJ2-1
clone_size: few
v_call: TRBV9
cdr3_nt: TGTGCCAGCAGCGCCTTCTCCAATGAGCAGTTCTTC
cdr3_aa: CASSAFSNEQFF

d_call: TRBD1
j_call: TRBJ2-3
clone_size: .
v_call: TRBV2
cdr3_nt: TGTGCCAGGAGGGACAGCCCCACAGATACGCAGTATTTT
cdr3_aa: CARRDSPTDTQYF

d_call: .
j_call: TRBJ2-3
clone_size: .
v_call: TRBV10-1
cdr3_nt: TGCGCCAGCAGTGAGAACAGCCTGTTGACATATACGCAGTATTTT
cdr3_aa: CASSENSLLTYTQYF

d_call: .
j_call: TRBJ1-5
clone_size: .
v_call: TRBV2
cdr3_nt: TGTGCCAGCAGTGAGCAGTTACATAGCAATCAGCCCCAGCATTTT
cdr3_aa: CASSEQLHSNQPQHF

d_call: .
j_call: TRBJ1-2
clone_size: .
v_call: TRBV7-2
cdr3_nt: TGTGCCAGCAGCTTAGAACCCAGGACTGCCTACACCTTC
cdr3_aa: CASSLEPRTAYTF

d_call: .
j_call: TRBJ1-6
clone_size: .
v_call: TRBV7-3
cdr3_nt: TGTGCCAGCAGCTTAAACAGGGTCTCACCCCTCCACTTT
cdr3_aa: CASSLNRVSPLHF

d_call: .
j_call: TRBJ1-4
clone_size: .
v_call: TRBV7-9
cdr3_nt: TGTGCCAGCAGCATAGAACAGGGTCAAAAACTGTTTTTT
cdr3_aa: CASSIEQGQKLFF

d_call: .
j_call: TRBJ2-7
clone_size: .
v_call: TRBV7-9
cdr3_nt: TGTGCCAGCAGCCCGAGGGACAAATACGAGCAGTACTTC
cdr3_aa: CASSPRDKYEQYF

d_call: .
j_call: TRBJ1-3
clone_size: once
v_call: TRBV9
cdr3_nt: TGTGCCAGCAGCGGCCAACGGAGAGATTTT
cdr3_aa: CASSGQRRDF

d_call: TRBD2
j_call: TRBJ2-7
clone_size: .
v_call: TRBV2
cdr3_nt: TGTGCCAGCAGAGAGCGGGAGTTATCCTACGAGCAGTACTTC
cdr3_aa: CASRERELSYEQYF

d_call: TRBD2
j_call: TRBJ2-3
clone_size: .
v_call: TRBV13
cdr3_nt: TGTGCCAGCAGCTTAGGAGGTCCCAGCGGGGGGCCATGGGATACGCAGTATTTT
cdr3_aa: CASSLGGPSGGPWDTQYF

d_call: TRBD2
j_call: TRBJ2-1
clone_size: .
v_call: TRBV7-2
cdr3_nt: TGTGCCAGCAGCCCGCTAGCGGGGGGGCCTATCTACAATGAGCAGTTCTTC
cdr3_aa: CASSPLAGGPIYNEQFF

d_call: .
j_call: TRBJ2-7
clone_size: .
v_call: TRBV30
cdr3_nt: TGTGCCTGGAGCAATACTCCTTCCTCCTACGAGCAGTACTTC
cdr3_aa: CAWSNTPSSYEQYF

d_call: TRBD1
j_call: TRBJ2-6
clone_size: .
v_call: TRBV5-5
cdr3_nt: TGTGCCAGCAGCTTACAGGGGGCGGGGGCCAACGTCCTGACTTTC
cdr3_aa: CASSLQGAGANVLTF

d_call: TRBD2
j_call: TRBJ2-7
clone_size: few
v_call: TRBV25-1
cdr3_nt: TGTGCCAGCACGGCCGGGACTAGTGTCGACGAGCAGTACTTC
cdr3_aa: CASTAGTSVDEQYF

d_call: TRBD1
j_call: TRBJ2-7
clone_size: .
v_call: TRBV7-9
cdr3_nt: TGTGCCAGCAGCTCCCCGGGACAGGGCACCGAGCAGTACTTC
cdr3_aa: CASSSPGQGTEQYF

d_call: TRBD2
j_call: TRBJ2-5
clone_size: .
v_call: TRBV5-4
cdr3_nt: TGTGCCAGCAGCAGTTTGGGAAAAATAGCGGGATCTCAAGAGACCCAGTACTTC
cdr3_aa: CASSSLGKIAGSQETQYF

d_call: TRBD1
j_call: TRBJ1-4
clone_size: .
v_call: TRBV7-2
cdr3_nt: TGTGCCAGCAGCCTCACAGGGGGTGCGGAAAAACTGTTTTTT
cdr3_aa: CASSLTGGAEKLFF

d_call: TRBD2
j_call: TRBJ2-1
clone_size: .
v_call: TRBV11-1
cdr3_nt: TGTGCCAGCAGCTTAAAAGCGGGGGGATACAATGAGCAGTTCTTC
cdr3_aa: CASSLKAGGYNEQFF

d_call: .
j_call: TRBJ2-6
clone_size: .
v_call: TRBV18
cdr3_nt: TGTGCCAGCTCATCCAGGGGGGCTGGGGCCAACGTCCTGACTTTC
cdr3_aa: CASSSRGAGANVLTF